What follows is one T cell receptor (beta chain) and its context. Its specificity is unknown. The CDR3 has 16 amino acids. Deletions cut 0 bases from V and 0 bases from J, with 8 bases between. CDR1 MNHEY and CDR2 SVGAGI come from the germline V gene. TCRdb re-called the reads through MiXCR, storing one row per CDR3 protein. Among approximately 700,000 distinct CDR3 sequences listed, approximately 40% were seen once. This sample was included in a study of T cell repertoires in cytomegalovirus infection. Findings of the study overall: Within the response measured ex vivo, HLA-C-restricted CMV-specific TCR beta clonotypes were dominant.

The sequencing sample was made of PBMCs. The chain combines TRBV6-5 with TRBJ2-2; no reliable D call. The source is a human donor in good health (CMV status not recorded). Some clones in this sample may be carry-over from other donors' samples. The CDR3 is CASSYSRTPNTGELFF. The CDR3 region has the DNA TGTGCCAGCAGTTACTCCAGGACCCCGAACACCGGGGAGCTGTTTTTT.